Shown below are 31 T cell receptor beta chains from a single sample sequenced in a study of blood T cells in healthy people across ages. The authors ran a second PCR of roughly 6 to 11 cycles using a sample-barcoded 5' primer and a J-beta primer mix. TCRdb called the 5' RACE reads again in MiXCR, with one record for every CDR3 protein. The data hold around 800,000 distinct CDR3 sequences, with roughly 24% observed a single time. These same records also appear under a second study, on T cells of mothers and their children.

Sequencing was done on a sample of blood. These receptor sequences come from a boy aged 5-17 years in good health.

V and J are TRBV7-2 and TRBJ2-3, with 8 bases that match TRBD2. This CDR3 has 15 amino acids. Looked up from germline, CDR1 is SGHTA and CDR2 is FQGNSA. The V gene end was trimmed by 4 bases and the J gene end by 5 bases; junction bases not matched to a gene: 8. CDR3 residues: CASSWVRGGEDTQYF. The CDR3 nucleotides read TGTGCCAGCAGCTGGGTTCGGGGGGGAGAAGATACGCAGTATTTT.

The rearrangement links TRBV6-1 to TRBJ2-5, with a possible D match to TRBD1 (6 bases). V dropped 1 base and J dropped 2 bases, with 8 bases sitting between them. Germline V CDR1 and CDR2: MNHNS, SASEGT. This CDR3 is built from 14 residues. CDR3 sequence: CASSEGQEQETQYF. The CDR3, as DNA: TGTGCCAGCAGTGAAGGACAGGAACAAGAGACCCAGTACTTC.

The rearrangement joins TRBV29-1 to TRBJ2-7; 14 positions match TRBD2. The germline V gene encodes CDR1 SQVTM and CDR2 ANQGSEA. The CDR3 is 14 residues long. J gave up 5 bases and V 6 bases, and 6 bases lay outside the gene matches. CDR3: CSVTSGGATNEQYF. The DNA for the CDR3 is TGCAGCGTGACTAGCGGGGGGGCCACTAACGAGCAGTACTTC.

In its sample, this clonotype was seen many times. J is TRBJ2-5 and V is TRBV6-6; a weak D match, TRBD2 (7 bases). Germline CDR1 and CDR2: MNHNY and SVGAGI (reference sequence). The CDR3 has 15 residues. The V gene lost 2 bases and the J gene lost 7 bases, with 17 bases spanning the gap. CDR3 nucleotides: TGTGCCAGCAGTTACGTAGGGGGGGCAGAGGGGACCCAGTACTTC. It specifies CASSYVGGAEGTQYF.

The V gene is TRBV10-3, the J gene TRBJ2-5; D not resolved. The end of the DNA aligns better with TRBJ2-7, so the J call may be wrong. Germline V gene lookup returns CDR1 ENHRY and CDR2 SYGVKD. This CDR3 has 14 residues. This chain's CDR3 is CAISKTGSVDEQYF. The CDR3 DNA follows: TGTGCCATCAGTAAGACGGGCTCGGTGGACGAGCAGTACTTC.

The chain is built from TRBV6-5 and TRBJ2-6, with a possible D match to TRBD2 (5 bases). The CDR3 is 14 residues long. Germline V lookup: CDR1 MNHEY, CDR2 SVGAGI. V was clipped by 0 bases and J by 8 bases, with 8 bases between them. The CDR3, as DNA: TGTGCCAGCAGTTACTCGCCGGGGACCAACGTCCTGACTTTC. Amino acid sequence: CASSYSPGTNVLTF.

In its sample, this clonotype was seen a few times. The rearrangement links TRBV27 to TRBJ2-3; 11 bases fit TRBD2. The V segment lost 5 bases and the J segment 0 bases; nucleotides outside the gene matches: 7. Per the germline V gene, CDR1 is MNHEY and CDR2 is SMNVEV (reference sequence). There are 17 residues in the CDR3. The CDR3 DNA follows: TGTGCCAGCAGTCTTCTAGCGGGGGGCAAAAGCACAGATACGCAGTATTTT. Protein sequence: CASSLLAGGKSTDTQYF.

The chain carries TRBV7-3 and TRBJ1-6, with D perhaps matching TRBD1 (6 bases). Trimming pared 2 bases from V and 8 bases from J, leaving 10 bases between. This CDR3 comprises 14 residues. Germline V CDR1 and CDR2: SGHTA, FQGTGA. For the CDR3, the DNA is TGTGCCAGCAGCTTACAGGGGCCGTATTCACCCCTCCACTTT. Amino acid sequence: CASSLQGPYSPLHF.

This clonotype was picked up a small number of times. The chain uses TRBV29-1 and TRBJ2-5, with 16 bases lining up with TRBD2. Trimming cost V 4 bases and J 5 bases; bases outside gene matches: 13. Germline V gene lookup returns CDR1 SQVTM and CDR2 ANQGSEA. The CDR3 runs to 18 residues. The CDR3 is CSVAGTSGGAGLSETQYF. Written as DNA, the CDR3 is TGCAGCGTTGCCGGGACTAGCGGGGGGGCCGGCCTTTCGGAGACCCAGTACTTC.

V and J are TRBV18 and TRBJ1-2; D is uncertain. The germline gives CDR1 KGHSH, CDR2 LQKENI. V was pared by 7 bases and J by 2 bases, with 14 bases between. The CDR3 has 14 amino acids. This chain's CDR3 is CASFGGRLNYGYTF. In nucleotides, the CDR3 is TGTGCCAGCTTCGGAGGGCGACTGAACTATGGCTACACCTTC. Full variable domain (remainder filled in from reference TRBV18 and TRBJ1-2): NAGVMQNPRHLVRRRGQEARLRCSPMKGHSHVYWYRQLPEEGLKFMVYLQKENIIDESGMPKERFSAEFPKEGPSILRIQQVVRGDSAAYFCASFGGRLNYGYTFGSGTRLTVV.

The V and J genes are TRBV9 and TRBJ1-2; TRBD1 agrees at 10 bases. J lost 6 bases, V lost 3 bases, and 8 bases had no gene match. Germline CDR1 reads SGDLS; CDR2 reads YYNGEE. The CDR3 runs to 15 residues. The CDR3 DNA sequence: TGTGCCAGCAGCGCCCAGGGACAGGGGCTCCATGGCTACACCTTC. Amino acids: CASSAQGQGLHGYTF.

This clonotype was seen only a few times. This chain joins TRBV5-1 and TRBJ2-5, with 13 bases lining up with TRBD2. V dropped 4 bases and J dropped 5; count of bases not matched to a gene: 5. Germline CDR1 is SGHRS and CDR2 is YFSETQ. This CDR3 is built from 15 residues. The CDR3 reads CASSPGLAGMETQYF. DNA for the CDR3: TGCGCCAGCAGCCCGGGACTAGCGGGGATGGAGACCCAGTACTTC.

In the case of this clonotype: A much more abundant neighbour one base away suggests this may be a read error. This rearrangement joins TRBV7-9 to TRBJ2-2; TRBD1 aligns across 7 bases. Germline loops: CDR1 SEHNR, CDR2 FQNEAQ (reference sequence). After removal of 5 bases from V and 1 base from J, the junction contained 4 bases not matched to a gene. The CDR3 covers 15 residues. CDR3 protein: CASSPGTENTGELFF. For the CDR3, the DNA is TGTGCCAGCAGCCCCGGGACAGAGAACACCGGGGAGCTGTTTTTT.

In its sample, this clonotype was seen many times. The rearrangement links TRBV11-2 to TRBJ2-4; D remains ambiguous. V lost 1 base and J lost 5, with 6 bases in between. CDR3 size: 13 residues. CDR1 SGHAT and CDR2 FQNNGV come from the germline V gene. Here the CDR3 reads CASSLVPENIQYF. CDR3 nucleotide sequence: TGTGCCAGCAGCTTAGTGCCGGAAAACATTCAGTACTTC.

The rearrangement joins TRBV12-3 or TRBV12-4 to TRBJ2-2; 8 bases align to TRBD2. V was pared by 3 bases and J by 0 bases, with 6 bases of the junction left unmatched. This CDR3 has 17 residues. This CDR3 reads CASSFNGGAPNTGELFF. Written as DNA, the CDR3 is TGTGCCAGCAGTTTTAACGGGGGGGCGCCGAACACCGGGGAGCTGTTTTTT.

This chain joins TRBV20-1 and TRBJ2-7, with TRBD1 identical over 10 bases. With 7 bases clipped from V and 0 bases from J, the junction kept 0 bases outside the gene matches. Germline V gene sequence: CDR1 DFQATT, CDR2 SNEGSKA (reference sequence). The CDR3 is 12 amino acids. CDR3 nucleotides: TGCAGTGGGACAGGGGGCTCCTACGAGCAGTACTTC. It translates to CSGTGGSYEQYF.

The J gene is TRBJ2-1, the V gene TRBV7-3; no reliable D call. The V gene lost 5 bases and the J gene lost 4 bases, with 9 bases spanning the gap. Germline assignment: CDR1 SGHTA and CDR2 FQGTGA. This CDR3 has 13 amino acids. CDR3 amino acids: CASSADVYNEQFF. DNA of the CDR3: TGTGCCAGCAGCGCCGACGTATACAATGAGCAGTTCTTC.

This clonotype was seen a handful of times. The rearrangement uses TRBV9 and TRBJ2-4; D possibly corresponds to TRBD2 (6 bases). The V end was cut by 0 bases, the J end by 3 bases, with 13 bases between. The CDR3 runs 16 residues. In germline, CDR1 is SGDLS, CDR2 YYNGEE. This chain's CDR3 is CASSVASWEDKNIQYF. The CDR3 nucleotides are TGTGCCAGCAGCGTAGCGAGCTGGGAGGACAAAAACATTCAGTACTTC.

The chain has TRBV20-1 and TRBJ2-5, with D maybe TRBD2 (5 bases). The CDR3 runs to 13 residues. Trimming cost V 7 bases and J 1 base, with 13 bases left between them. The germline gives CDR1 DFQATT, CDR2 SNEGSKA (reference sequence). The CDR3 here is CSGRSAGQETQYF. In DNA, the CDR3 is TGCAGTGGCCGGAGCGCGGGCCAAGAGACCCAGTACTTC.

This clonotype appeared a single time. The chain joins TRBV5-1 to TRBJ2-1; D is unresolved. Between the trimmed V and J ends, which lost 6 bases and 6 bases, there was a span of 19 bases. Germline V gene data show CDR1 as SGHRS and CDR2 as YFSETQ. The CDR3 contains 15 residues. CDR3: CASNRGTDSINEQFF. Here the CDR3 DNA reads TGCGCCAGCAACCGCGGTACAGATTCGATCAATGAGCAGTTCTTC.

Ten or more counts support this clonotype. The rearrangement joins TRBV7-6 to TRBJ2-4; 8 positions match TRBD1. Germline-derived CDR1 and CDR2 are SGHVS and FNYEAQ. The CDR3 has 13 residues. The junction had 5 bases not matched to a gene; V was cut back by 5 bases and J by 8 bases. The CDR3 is CASSLNRGDIQYF. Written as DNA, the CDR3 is TGTGCCAGCAGCCTCAACAGGGGGGACATTCAGTACTTC.

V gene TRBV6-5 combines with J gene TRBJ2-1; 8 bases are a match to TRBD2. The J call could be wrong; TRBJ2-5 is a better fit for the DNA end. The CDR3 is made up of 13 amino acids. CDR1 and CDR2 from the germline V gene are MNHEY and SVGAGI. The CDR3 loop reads CASGPRRGANQYF. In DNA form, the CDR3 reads TGTGCCAGCGGCCCCCGGCGGGGGGCTAACCAGTACTTC.

In nucleotides, the CDR3 is TGTGCCAGCACCTACAGGGCCGTTAGCTATGGCTACACCTTC. Translated: CASTYRAVSYGYTF. The V and J genes are TRBV6-6 and TRBJ1-2; possibly TRBD1 for D (6 bases). Trimming left V 7 bases short and J 4 bases short, with 16 bases between. Germline lookup yields CDR1 MNHNY and CDR2 SVGAGI (reference sequence). The CDR3 length is 14 residues.

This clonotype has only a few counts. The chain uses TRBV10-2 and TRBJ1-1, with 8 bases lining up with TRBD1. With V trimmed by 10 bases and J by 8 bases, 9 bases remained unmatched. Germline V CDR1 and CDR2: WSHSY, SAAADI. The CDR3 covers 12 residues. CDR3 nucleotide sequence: TGCGCCACCACGGACAGGGCTCCCGAAGCTTTCTTT. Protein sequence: CATTDRAPEAFF.

The CDR3 is CASSLETGTTDTQYF. DNA for the CDR3: TGTGCCAGCAGCCTAGAAACGGGAACGACAGATACGCAGTATTTT. The V call is TRBV7-2, the J call TRBJ2-3; the D gene is possibly TRBD2 (5 bases). This CDR3 has 15 residues. Per the germline V gene, CDR1 is SGHTA and CDR2 is FQGNSA. The V end was cut by 5 bases, the J end by 3 bases, with 15 bases between.

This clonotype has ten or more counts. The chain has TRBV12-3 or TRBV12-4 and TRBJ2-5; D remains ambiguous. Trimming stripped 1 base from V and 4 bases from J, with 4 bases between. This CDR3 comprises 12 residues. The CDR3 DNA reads TGTGCCAGCAGTTTAGGGATAGAGACCCAGTACTTC. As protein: CASSLGIETQYF.

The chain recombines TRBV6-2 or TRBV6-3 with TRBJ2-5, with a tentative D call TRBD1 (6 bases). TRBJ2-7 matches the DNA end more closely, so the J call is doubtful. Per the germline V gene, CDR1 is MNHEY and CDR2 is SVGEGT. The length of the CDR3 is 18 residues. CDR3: CASSWNRGFAGVDYEQYF. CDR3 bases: TGTGCCAGCAGTTGGAATAGGGGCTTCGCAGGGGTGGACTACGAGCAGTACTTC.

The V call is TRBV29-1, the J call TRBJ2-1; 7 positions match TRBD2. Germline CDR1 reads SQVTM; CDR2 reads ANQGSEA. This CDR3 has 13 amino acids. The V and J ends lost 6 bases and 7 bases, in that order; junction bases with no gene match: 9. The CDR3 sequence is CSVDTSALNEQFF. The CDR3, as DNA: TGCAGCGTAGATACTAGCGCCCTTAATGAGCAGTTCTTC.

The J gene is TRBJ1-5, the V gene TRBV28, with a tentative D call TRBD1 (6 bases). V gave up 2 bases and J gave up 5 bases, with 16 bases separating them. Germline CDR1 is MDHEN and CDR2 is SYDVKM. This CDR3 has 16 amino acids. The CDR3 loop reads CASSLIPGQGYQPQHF. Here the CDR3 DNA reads TGTGCCAGCAGTTTAATCCCGGGACAAGGCTATCAGCCCCAGCATTTT.

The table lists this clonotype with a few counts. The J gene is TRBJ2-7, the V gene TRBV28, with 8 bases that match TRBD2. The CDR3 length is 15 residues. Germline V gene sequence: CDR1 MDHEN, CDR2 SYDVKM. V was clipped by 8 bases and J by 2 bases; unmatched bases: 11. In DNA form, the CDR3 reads TGTGCCAGCGCCTCCAGCGGGGGCCTCACCTACGAGCAGTACTTC. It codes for CASASSGGLTYEQYF.

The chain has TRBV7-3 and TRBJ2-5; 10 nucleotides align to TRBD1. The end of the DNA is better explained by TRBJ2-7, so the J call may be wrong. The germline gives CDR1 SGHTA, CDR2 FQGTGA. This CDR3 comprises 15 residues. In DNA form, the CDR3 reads TGTGCCAGCAGCAAAACCGGGACAGGGGTGTACGAGCAGTACTTC. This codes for CASSKTGTGVYEQYF.